This T cell receptor (beta chain) is from a study of cytomegalovirus exposure and HLA in healthy donors. Background on the study: For the approximately 360 genotyped donors, about 79% fell within the Caucasian-associated ancestry cluster. Study-level points and caveats: One variant, a missense change in DCLRE1C, was linked in a later analysis to TCR beta V- and J-gene trimming. TCR beta sequences numbering over 15,000 were associated with HLA alleles at 0.05 false discovery rate in a later analysis. For cytomegalovirus status, the classifier reportedly gave diagnoses with high specificity and sensitivity.

A multiplex PCR was run with 60 Vbeta primers and 13 Jbeta primers. Assay used: immunoSEQ multiplex PCR; TCRdb lists only in-frame clones, some missing. The repertoire has some 200,000 clones, over 75% of them found once; the top ten carry over 0.2%. As to this clone: Its target is unknown.

Germline V gene sequence: CDR1 SGHTA, CDR2 FQGNSA. CDR3 length: 14 amino acids. Trimming left V 0 bases short and J 2 bases short, with 7 bases between. The sample was PBMCs. J is TRBJ1-2 and V is TRBV7-2; D call uncertain. This TCR came from a girl less than two years old in good health and CMV-seronegative. CDR3 coding DNA: TGTGCCAGCAGCTTAGCCTCGAGGAACTATGGCTACACCTTC. Translated, it gives CASSLASRNYGYTF. The full variable domain, completed using reference TRBV7-2 and TRBJ1-2, is GAGVSQSPSNKVTEKGKDVELRCDPISGHTALYWYRQSLGQGLEFLIYFQGNSAPDKSGLPSDRFSAERTGGSVSTLTIQRTQQEDSAVYLCASSLASRNYGYTFGSGTRLTVV.